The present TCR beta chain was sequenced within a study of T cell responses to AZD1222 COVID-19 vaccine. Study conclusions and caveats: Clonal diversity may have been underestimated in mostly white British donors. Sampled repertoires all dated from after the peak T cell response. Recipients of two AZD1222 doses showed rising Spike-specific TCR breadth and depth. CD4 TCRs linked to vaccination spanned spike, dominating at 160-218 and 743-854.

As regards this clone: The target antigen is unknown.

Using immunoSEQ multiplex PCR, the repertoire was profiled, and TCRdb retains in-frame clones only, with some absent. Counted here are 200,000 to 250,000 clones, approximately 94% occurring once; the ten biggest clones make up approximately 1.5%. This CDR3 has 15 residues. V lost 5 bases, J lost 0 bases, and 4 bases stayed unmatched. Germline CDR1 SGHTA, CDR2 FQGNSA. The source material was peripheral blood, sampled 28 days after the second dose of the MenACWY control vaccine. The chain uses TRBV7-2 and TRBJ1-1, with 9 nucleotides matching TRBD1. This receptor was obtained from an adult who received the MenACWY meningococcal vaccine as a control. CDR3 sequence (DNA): TGTGCCAGCAGCCCCAGGACAGGGGTGAACACTGAAGCTTTCTTT. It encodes CASSPRTGVNTEAFF.